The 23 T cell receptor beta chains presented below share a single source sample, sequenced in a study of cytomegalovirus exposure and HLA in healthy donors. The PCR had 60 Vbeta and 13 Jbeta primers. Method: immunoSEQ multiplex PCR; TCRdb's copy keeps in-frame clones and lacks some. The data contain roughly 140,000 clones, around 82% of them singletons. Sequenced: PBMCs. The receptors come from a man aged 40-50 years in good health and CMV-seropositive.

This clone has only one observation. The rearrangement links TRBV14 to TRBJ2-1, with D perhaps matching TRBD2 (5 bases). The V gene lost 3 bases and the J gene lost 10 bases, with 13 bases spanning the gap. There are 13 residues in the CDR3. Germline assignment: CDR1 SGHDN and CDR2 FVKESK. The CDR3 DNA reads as TGTGCCAGCAGCCAGAGGGTGATCGGGGAGCAGTTCTTC. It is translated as CASSQRVIGEQFF.

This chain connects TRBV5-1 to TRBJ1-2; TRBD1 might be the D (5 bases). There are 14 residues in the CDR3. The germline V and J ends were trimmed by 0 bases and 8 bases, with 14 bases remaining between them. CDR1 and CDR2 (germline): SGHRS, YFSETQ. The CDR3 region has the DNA TGCGCCAGCAGCTTGGCCCCACAGGTGGGGGGCTACACCTTC. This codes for CASSLAPQVGGYTF.

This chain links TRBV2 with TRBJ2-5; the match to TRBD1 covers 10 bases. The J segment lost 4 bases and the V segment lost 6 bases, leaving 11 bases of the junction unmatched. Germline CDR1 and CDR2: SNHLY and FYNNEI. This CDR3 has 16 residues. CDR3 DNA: TGTGCCAGCAGGGTCGGACAGGGGGTGATAGGAGAGACCCAGTACTTC. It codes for CASRVGQGVIGETQYF.

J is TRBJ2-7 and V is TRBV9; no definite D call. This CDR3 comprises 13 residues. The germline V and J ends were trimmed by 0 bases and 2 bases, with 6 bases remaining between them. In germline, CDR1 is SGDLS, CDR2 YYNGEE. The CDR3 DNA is TGTGCCAGCAGCGTAGCCCCTCCCTACGAGCAGTACTTC. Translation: CASSVAPPYEQYF.

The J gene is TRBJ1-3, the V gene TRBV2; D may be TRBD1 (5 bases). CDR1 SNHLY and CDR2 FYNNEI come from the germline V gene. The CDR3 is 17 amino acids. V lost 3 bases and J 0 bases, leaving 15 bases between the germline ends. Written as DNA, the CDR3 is TGTGCCAGCAGTGATGGGGCAGCCCAGAGCTCTGGAAACACCATATATTTT. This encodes CASSDGAAQSSGNTIYF.

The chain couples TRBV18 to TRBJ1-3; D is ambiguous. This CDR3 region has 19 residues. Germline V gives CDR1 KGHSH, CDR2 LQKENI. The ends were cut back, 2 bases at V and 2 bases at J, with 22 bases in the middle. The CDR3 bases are TGTGCCAGCTCACCATTAGTAGCGGCGGCAGCGGGTGCTGGAAACACCATATATTTT. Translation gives CASSPLVAAAAGAGNTIYF.

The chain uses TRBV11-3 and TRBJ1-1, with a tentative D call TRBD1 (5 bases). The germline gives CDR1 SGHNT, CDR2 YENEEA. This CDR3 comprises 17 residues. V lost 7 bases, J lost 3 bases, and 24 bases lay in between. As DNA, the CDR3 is TGTGCCAGCACCAAAGCCCAGGGCCTTAAATCATACACTGAAGCTTTCTTT. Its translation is CASTKAQGLKSYTEAFF.

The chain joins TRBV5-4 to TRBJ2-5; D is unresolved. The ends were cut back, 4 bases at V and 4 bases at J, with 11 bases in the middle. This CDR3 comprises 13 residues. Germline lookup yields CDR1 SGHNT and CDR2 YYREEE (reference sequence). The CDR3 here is CASSPSGLETQYF. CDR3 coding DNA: TGTGCCAGCAGCCCATCAGGTCTAGAGACCCAGTACTTC.

This chain's CDR3 is CASSLWTESSNYGYTF. The CDR3 coding sequence is TGTGCCAGCAGTTTATGGACAGAGTCTTCCAACTATGGCTACACCTTC. The genes are TRBV28 and TRBJ1-2; D is perhaps TRBD1 (5 bases). Germline-derived CDR1 and CDR2 are MDHEN and SYDVKM. This CDR3 contains 16 residues. With 0 bases removed from V and 2 bases from J, the gap between germline ends came to 13 bases.

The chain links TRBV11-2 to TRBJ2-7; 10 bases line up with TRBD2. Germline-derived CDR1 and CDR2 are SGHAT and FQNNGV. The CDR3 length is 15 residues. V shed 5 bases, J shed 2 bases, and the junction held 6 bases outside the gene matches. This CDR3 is CASSPSGSPTYEQYF. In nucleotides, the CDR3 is TGTGCCAGCAGCCCTAGCGGGAGTCCTACCTACGAGCAGTACTTC.

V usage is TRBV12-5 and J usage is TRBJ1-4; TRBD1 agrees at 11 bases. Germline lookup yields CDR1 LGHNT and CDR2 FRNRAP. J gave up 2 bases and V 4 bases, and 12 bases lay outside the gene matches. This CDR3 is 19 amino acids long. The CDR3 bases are TGTGCTAGTGGTTACCCTAACCGGGACAGGGGGGCGACTAATGAAAAACTGTTTTTT. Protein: CASGYPNRDRGATNEKLFF. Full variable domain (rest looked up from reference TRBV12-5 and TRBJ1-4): DARVTQTPRHKVTEMGQEVTMRCQPILGHNTVFWYRQTMMQGLELLAYFRNRAPLDDSGMPKDRFSAEMPDATLATLKIQPSEPRDSAVYFCASGYPNRDRGATNEKLFFGSGTQLSVL.

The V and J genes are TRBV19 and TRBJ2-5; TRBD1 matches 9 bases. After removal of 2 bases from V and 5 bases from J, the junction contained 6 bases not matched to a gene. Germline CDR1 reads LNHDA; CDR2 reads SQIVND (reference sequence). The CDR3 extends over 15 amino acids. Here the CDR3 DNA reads TGTGCCAGTAGTATAAGGGGACAGGGTGATGAGACCCAGTACTTC. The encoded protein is CASSIRGQGDETQYF.

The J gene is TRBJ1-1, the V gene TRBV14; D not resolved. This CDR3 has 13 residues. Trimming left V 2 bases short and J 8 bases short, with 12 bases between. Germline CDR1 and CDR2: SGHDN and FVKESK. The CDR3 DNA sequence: TGTGCCAGCAGCCAACCCCGGGGAGGGGAAGCTTTCTTT. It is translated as CASSQPRGGEAFF.

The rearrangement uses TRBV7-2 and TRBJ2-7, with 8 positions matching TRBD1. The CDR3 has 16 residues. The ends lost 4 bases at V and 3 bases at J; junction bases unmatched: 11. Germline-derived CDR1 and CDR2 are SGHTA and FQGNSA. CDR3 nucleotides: TGTGCCAGCAGCTCTAGAAACGGACAGGGTGACTACGAGCAGTACTTC. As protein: CASSSRNGQGDYEQYF.

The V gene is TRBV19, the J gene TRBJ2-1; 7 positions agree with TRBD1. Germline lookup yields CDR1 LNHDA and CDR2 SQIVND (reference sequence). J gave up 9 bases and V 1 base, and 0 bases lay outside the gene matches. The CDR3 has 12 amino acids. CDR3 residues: CASSIAGGEQFF. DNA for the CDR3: TGTGCCAGTAGTATAGCAGGGGGTGAGCAGTTCTTC.

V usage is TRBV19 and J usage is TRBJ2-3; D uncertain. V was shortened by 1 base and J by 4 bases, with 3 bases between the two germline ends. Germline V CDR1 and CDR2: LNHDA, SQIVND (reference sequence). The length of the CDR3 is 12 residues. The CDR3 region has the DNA TGTGCCAGTAGTATAGCCGCAGATACGCAGTATTTT. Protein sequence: CASSIAADTQYF. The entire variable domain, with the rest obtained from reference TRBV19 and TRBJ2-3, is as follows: DGGITQSPKYLFRKEGQNVTLSCEQNLNHDAMYWYRQDPGQGLRLIYYSQIVNDFQKGDIAEGYSVSREKKESFPLTVTSAQKNPTAFYLCASSIAADTQYFGPGTRLTVL.

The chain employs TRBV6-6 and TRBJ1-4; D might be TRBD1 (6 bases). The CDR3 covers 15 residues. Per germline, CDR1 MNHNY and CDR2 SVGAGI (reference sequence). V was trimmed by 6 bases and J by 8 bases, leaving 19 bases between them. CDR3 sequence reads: CASRTQGGGGEKLFF. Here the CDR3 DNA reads TGTGCCAGCAGAACACAGGGTGGGGGTGGCGAAAAACTGTTTTTT.

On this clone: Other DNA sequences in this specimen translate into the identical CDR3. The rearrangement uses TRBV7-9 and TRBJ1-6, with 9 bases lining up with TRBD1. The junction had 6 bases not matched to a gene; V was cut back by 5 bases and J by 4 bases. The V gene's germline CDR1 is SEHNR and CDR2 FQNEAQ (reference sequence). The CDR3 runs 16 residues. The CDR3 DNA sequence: TGTGCCAGCAGCCTAGGACAGGGGTTTTATAATTCACCCCTCCACTTT. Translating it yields CASSLGQGFYNSPLHF.

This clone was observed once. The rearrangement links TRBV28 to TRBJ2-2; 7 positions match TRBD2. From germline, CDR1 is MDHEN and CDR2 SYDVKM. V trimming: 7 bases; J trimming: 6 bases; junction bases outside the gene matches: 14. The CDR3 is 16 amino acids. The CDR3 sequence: CASTTWGGSVAGELFF. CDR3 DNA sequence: TGTGCCAGCACCACCTGGGGGGGAAGCGTGGCCGGGGAGCTGTTTTTT.

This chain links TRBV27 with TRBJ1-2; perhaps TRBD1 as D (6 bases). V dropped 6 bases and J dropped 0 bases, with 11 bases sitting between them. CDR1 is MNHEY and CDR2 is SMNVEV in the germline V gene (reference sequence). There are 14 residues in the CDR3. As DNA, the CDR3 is TGTGCCAGCAGCTCGACAGGCACTAACTATGGCTACACCTTC. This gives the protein CASSSTGTNYGYTF.

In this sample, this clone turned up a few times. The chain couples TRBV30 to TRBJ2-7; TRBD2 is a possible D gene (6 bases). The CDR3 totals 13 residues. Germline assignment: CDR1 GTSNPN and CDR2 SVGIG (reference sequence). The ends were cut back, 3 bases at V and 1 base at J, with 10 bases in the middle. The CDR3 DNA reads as TGTGCCTGGAGCGGGAGCGTTTCCTACGAGCAGTACTTC. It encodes CAWSGSVSYEQYF.

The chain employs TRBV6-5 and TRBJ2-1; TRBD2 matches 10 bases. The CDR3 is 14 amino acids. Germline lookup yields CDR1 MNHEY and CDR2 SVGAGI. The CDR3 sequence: CVVSGASGSGEQFF. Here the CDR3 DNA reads TGTGTCGTAAGCGGAGCTAGCGGGAGTGGTGAGCAGTTCTTC.

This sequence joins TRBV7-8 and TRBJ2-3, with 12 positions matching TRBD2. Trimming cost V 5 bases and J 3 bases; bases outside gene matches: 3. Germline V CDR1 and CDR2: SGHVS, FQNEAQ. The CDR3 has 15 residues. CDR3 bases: TGTGCCAGCAGCCAGACTAGCGGGAGAACAGATACGCAGTATTTT. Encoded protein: CASSQTSGRTDTQYF.